These 6 T cell receptor beta chains share one sample of origin, sequenced in a study of beta chain features in type 1 diabetes. The study reverse transcribed the entire isolated RNA, so it sequenced expressed TCRB transcripts. TCRdb's table, derived via immunoSEQ multiplex PCR, lists solely in-frame clones and lacks some. The sample has a few hundred thousand clones; around 20% are singletons. The specimen sequenced was naive CD4+ T cells from blood. These receptors originate from a young woman in good health.

This clone came up a few times. The chain combines TRBV6-5 with TRBJ2-1; D is perhaps TRBD2 (5 bases). Trimming took 0 bases from V and 4 from J, leaving 10 bases between them. The germline V gene encodes CDR1 MNHEY and CDR2 SVGAGI. The CDR3 spans 15 residues. The CDR3 DNA sequence: TGTGCCAGCAGTTACTCGGAGCGGCCATACAATGAGCAGTTCTTC. Protein: CASSYSERPYNEQFF.

This clone showed up just a few times. The rearrangement uses TRBV5-1 and TRBJ2-3; D possibly corresponds to TRBD2 (5 bases). CDR3 length: 16 residues. Trimming shortened V by 4 bases and J by 6 bases, and 21 bases separated the two germline ends. Germline assignment: CDR1 SGHRS and CDR2 YFSETQ. The chain's CDR3 is CASSPGLNSPTDTQYF. CDR3 DNA: TGCGCCAGCAGCCCCGGACTCAACTCCCCCACGGATACGCAGTATTTT.

This clone turned up a few times. The gene calls are TRBV7-2 and TRBJ2-1, with 9 bases fitting TRBD2. Germline assignment: CDR1 SGHTA and CDR2 FQGNSA. The CDR3 consists of 15 residues. The trim removed 3 bases at V and 4 bases at J, leaving 4 bases unmatched. CDR3 sequence (DNA): TGTGCCAGCAGCTTTTCTAGCGGGGAGTACAATGAGCAGTTCTTC. Its protein product is CASSFSSGEYNEQFF.

This clone has a handful of counts. The J gene is TRBJ2-7, the V gene TRBV5-1, with D tentatively TRBD1 (6 bases). The germline CDR1 and CDR2 sequences are SGHRS and YFSETQ. V lost 2 bases, J lost 5 bases, and 8 bases lay in between. This CDR3 has 12 residues. CDR3 in DNA: TGCGCCAGCAGCTTTCAGGGGAACGAGCAGTACTTC. It codes for CASSFQGNEQYF.

This clone turned up a few times. The V call is TRBV4-1, the J call TRBJ1-5; possibly TRBD1 for D (6 bases). The germline gives CDR1 MGHRA, CDR2 YSYEKL. The ends were cut back, 4 bases at V and 2 bases at J, with 18 bases in the middle. The length of the CDR3 is 17 residues. The CDR3 is CASSLRSRTVGNQPQHF. The CDR3 DNA reads TGCGCCAGCAGCCTCAGGTCCCGGACAGTTGGCAATCAGCCCCAGCATTTT.

This chain connects TRBV4-3 to TRBJ2-1, with D perhaps matching TRBD1 (5 bases). Germline V gene sequence: CDR1 LGHNA, CDR2 YSLEER. This CDR3 contains 13 residues. V lost 2 bases and J lost 9, with 11 bases in between. DNA of the CDR3: TGCGCCAGCAGCCAACCAGGGTATGGTGAGCAGTTCTTC. This translates into CASSQPGYGEQFF.